This TCR beta chain was sequenced during a study of blood T cell repertoires in COVID-19. Enrolled during active infection, Seattle patients were then followed longitudinally. Original methodology: How many nucleated cells were present was estimated from reference gene primer amplification. Repertoires were generated with immunoSEQ multiplex PCR, while TCRdb's copy carries only in-frame clones and drops some. The V and J calls and the clone size are those of that table, but D and trimming were determined from the DNA. Here the sample spans roughly 230,000 clones, 85% to 90% being singletons. Germline CDR1 reads MNHNY; CDR2 reads SVGAGI (reference sequence). This CDR3 comprises 13 residues. Trimming cost V 10 bases and J 0 bases, with 12 bases left between them.

Source material: peripheral blood. The clonotype was recovered from a woman aged 55-70 years with COVID-19, enrolled during active disease. The chain couples TRBV6-6 to TRBJ1-2; D possibly corresponds to TRBD1 (5 bases). CDR3 protein: CATWGSTNYGYTF. For the CDR3, the DNA is TGTGCCACTTGGGGCAGTACTAACTATGGCTACACCTTC.